Below are 6 T cell receptor beta chains sequenced from a single sample in a study of T cell responses to AZD1222 COVID-19 vaccine. The data were produced by immunoSEQ multiplex PCR, yet TCRdb's version contains in-frame clones alone and is incomplete. The sample shows around 72,000 clones, around 90% of them seen only once. Sample: peripheral blood, taken on day 0 of AZD1222 vaccination. These receptors were collected from an adult in good health.

In regard to this clone: This sample includes further DNA sequences coding for the same CDR3. The rearrangement links TRBV2 to TRBJ1-5, with a possible D match to TRBD1 (6 bases). Trimming left V 6 bases short and J 0 bases short, with 9 bases between. Germline-derived CDR1 and CDR2 are SNHLY and FYNNEI. The CDR3 covers 14 residues. The CDR3 reads CASRTGNSNQPQHF. The CDR3 nucleotides read TGTGCCAGCAGGACAGGCAATAGCAATCAGCCCCAGCATTTT. The full variable domain, with the rest looked up from reference TRBV2 and TRBJ1-5, is EPEVTQTPSHQVTQMGQEVILRCVPISNHLYFYWYRQILGQKVEFLVSFYNNEISEKSEIFDDQFSVERPDGSNFTLKIRSTKLEDSAMYFCASRTGNSNQPQHFGDGTRLSIL.

The chain couples TRBV6-7 to TRBJ1-2, with D maybe TRBD1 (5 bases). TRBV6-7 qualifies as an ORF whose function is uncertain. This CDR3 is built from 16 residues. V was shortened by 2 bases and J by 5 bases, with 18 bases between the two germline ends. The CDR3 here is CASSYPRQSQWYGYTF. CDR3 nucleotide sequence: TGTGCCAGCAGTTACCCCCGACAGTCCCAATGGTATGGCTACACCTTC.

CDR3 loop: CAWTTGGRSSYNSPLHF. The CDR3, as DNA: TGTGCCTGGACGACAGGGGGCAGGAGCTCCTATAATTCACCCCTCCACTTT. This rearrangement joins TRBV30 to TRBJ1-6; 10 bases are shared with TRBD1. CDR3 length: 17 residues. J was trimmed by 0 bases and V by 4 bases; bases with no gene match: 6. Germline CDR1 reads GTSNPN; CDR2 reads SVGIG (reference sequence).

This chain connects TRBV11-2 to TRBJ1-1, with TRBD1 as a possible D gene (5 bases). The CDR3 runs to 12 residues. From germline, CDR1 is SGHAT and CDR2 FQNNGV. The germline V and J ends were trimmed by 7 bases and 8 bases, with 14 bases remaining between them. CDR3: CASTGTGIEAFF. CDR3 coding DNA: TGTGCCAGCACCGGGACCGGCATAGAAGCTTTCTTT.

V is TRBV7-9 and J is TRBJ2-3; D perhaps matches TRBD2 (5 bases). The CDR3 length is 14 residues. CDR1 and CDR2 from the germline V gene are SEHNR and FQNEAQ (reference sequence). Trimming cost V 0 bases and J 5 bases, with 9 bases left between them. CDR3 DNA: TGTGCCAGCAGCTTAGCTCTAGCAGGAGATACGCAGTATTTT. This translates into CASSLALAGDTQYF.

This chain links TRBV27 with TRBJ2-2, with a possible D match to TRBD2 (7 bases). CDR1 is MNHEY and CDR2 is SMNVEV in the germline V gene (reference sequence). The ends were cut back, 5 bases at V and 4 bases at J, with 17 bases in the middle. CDR3 length: 16 residues. CDR3 sequence: CASSPLGGAPTGELFF. DNA for the CDR3: TGTGCCAGCAGTCCCTTAGGGGGGGCCCCCACCGGGGAGCTGTTTTTT.